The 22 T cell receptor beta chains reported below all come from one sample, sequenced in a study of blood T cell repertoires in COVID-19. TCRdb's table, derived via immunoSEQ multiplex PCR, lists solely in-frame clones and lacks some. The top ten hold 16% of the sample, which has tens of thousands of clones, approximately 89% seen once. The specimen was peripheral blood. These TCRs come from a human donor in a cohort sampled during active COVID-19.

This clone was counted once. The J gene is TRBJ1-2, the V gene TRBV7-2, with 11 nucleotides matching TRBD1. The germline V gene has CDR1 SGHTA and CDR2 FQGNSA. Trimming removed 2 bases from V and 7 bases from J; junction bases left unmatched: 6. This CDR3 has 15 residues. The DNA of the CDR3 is TGTGCCAGCAGCTTATCGGGACAGGGGGTGGGTGGCTACACCTTC. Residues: CASSLSGQGVGGYTF.

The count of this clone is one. The CDR3 nucleotides read TGTGCCAGCAGTCCTAGACTAGCTGCTGAAGCTTTCTTT. Translation: CASSPRLAAEAFF. The chain joins TRBV12-3 or TRBV12-4 to TRBJ1-1, with no clear D. V was pared by 5 bases and J by 6 bases, with 13 bases between. CDR3 length: 13 amino acids.

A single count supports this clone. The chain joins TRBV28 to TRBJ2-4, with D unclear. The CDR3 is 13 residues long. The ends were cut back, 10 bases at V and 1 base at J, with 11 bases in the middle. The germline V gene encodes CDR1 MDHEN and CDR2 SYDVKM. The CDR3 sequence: CATETRAKNIQYF. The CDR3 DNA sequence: TGTGCCACCGAGACCAGGGCCAAAAACATTCAGTACTTC.

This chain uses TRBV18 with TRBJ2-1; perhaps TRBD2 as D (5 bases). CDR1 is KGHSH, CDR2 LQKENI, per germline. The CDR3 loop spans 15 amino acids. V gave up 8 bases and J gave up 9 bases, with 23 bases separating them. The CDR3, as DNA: TGTGCCAGCCGTGGGAGCAACCGGCCGGACGGTGAGCAGTTCTTC. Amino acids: CASRGSNRPDGEQFF.

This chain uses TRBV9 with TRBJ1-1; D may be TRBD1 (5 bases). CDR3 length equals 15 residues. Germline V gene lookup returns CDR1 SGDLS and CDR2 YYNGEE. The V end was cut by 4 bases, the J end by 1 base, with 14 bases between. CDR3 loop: CASSRQGGGNTEAFF. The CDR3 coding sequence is TGTGCCAGCAGCCGCCAGGGAGGAGGGAACACTGAAGCTTTCTTT.

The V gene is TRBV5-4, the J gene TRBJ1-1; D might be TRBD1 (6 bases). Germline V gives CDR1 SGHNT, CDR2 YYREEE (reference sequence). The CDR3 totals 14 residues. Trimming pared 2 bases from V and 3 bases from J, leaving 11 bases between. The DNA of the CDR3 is TGTGCCAGCAGCTTAGGCAGGGGACACACTGAAGCTTTCTTT. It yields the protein CASSLGRGHTEAFF.

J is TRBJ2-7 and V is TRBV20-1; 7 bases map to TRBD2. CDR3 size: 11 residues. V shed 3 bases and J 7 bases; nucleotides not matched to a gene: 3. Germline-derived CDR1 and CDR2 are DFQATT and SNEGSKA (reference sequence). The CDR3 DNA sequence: TGCAGTGCTAGTCGGCGGGAGGAGCAGTACTTC. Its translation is CSASRREEQYF.

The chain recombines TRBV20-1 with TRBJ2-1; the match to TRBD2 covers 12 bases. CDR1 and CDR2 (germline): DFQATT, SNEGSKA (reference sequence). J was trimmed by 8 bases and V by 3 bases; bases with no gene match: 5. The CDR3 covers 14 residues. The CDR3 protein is CSASTGLAGHEQFF. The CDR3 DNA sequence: TGCAGTGCTAGTACGGGACTAGCGGGCCATGAGCAGTTCTTC.

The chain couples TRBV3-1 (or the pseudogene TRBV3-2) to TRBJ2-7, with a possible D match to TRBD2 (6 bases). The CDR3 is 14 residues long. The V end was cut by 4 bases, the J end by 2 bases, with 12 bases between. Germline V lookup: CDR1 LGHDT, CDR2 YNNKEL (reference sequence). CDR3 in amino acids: CASSRRGETYEQYF. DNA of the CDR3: TGTGCCAGCAGCCGACGCGGGGAAACCTACGAGCAGTACTTC.

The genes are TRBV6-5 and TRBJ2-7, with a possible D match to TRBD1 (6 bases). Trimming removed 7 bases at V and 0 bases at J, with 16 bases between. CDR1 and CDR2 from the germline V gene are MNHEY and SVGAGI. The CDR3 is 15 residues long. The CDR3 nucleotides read TGTGCCAGCACCCCTAGGACAGCGAGCTCCTACGAGCAGTACTTC. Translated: CASTPRTASSYEQYF.

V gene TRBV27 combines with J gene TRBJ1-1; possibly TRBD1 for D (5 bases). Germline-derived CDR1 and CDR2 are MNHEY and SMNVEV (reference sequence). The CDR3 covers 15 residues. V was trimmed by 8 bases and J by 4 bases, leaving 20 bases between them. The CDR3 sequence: CASALSRGRSTEAFF. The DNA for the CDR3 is TGTGCCAGCGCCCTATCTAGGGGCCGGAGCACTGAAGCTTTCTTT.

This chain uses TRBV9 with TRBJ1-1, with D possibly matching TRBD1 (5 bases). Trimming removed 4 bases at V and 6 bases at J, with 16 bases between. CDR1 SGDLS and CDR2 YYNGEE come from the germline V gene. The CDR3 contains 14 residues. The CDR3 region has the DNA TGTGCCAGCAGCCTTCAGGGCCACATATCTGAAGCTTTCTTT. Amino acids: CASSLQGHISEAFF.

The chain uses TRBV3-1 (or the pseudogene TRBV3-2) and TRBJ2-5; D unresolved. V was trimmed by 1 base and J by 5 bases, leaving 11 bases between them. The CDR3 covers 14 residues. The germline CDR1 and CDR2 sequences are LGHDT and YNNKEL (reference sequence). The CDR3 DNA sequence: TGTGCCAGCAGCCAAGTAGGAGTCCGGGAGACCCAGTACTTC. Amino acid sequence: CASSQVGVRETQYF.

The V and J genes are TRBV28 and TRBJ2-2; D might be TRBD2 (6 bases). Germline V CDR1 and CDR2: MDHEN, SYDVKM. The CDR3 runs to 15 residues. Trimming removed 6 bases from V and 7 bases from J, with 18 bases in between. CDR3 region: CASRPPGLESGELFF. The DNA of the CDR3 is TGTGCCAGCAGACCCCCGGGACTCGAAAGCGGGGAGCTGTTTTTT.

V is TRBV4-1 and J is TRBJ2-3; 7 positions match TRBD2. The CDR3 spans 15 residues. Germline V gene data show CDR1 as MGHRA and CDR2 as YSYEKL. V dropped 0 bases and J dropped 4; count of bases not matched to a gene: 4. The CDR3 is CASSQEVGGSDTQYF. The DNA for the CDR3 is TGCGCCAGCAGCCAAGAGGTGGGGGGGTCAGATACGCAGTATTTT.

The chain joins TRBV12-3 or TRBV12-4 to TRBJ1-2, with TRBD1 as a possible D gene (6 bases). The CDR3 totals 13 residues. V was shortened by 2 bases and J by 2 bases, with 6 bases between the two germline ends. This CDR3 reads CASSLQGNYGYTF. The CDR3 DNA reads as TGTGCCAGCAGTTTACAGGGGAACTATGGCTACACCTTC.

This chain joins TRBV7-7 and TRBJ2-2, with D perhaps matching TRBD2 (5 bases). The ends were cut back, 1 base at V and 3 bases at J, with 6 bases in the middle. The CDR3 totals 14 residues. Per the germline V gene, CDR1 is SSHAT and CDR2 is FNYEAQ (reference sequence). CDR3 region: CASSLVAHTGELFF. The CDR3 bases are TGTGCCAGCAGCTTAGTAGCGCACACCGGGGAGCTGTTTTTT.

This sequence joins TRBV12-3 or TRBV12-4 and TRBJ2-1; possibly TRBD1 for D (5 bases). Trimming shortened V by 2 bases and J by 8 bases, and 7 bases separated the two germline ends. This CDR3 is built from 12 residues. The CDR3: CASSLTGHEQFF. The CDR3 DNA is TGTGCCAGCAGTTTAACAGGTCATGAGCAGTTCTTC.

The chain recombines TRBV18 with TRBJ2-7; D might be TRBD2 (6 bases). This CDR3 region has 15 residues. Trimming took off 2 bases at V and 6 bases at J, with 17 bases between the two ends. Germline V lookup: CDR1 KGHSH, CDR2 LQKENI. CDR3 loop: CASSPSETSRVEQYF. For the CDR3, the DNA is TGTGCCAGCTCACCATCGGAGACTAGTCGCGTCGAGCAGTACTTC.

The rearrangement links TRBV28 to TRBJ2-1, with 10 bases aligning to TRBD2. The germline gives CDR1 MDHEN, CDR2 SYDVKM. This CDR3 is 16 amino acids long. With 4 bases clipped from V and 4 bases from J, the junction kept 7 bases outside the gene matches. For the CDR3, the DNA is TGTGCCAGCAGTTCTCCTCCAGCGGGGGGGTACAATGAGCAGTTCTTC. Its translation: CASSSPPAGGYNEQFF.

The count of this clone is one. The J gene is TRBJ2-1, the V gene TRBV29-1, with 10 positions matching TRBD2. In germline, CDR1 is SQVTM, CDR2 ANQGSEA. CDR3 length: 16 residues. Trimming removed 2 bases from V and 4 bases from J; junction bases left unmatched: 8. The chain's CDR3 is CSVEKGTSEVYNEQFF. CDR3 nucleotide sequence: TGCAGCGTTGAAAAGGGGACTAGCGAGGTTTACAATGAGCAGTTCTTC.

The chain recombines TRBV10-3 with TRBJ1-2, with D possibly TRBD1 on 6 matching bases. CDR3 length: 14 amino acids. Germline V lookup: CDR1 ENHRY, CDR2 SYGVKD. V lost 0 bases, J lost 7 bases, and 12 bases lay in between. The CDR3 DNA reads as TGTGCCATCAGTGAGTCGGAAACAGGGCCTGGCTACACCTTC. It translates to CAISESETGPGYTF.